The 11 T cell receptor beta chains reported below all come from one sample, sequenced in a study of read filtering for tumor transcriptome and immune sequencing. Molecular barcoded adaptors covering alpha/delta and beta/gamma chains were used on 400 to 450 ng RNA. TCRdb processed the reads anew with MiXCR; each CDR3 protein has one entry. This sample has more than 45,000 distinct CDR3 sequences, with 15% to 20% found just once. Sequencing was carried out using a population of CD138-negative cells sorted from bone marrow. The origin of the receptors is a donor at least 40 years old with multiple myeloma.

The chain uses TRBV20-1 and TRBJ2-7; D possibly uses TRBD1 or TRBD2 (5 bases each). V lost 5 bases and J 0 bases, leaving 14 bases between the germline ends. Germline lookup yields CDR1 DFQATT and CDR2 SNEGSKA (reference sequence). CDR3 length equals 14 residues. Here the CDR3 reads CSADGVGTSYEQYF. The DNA for the CDR3 is TGCAGTGCTGACGGTGTCGGGACCTCCTACGAGCAGTACTTC.

Of note for this clonotype: Given the absence of the conserved phenylalanine or tryptophan at the CDR3 end, a read error is likely. The chain has TRBV4-1 and TRBJ1-1; unclear D gene. The CDR3 runs to 14 residues. Germline values: CDR1 MGHRA, CDR2 YSYEKL. In DNA, the CDR3 is TGCGCCAGCAGCCAACTTACGGGGAACACTGAGGCTTTCCTT. It specifies CASSQLTGNTEAFL.

This clonotype was observed many times. The chain carries TRBV29-1 and TRBJ1-1, with D unclear. Germline V gives CDR1 SQVTM, CDR2 ANQGSEA. This CDR3 region has 12 residues. The V and J ends lost 6 bases and 4 bases respectively, with 12 bases between them. The DNA for the CDR3 is TGCAGCGTCGTCGATAGGGTCACTGAAGCTTTCTTT. This sequence encodes CSVVDRVTEAFF.

This clonotype was counted at least ten times. The chain recombines TRBV29-1 with TRBJ1-1; D might be TRBD1 (6 bases). The CDR3 loop spans 11 amino acids. The ends were cut back, 6 bases at V and 3 bases at J, with 8 bases in the middle. Per the germline V gene, CDR1 is SQVTM and CDR2 is ANQGSEA. The CDR3 nucleotides read TGCAGCGTCCGGACAGACACTGAAGCTTTCTTT. Amino acid sequence: CSVRTDTEAFF.

This clonotype occurred many times. Here the CDR3 reads CASSQDQGTEAFF. The CDR3, as DNA: TGTGCCAGCAGCCAGGACCAAGGCACTGAAGCTTTCTTT. The chain has TRBV4-2 and TRBJ1-1; the D is unclear. The germline V and J ends were trimmed by 3 bases and 4 bases, with 9 bases remaining between them. Germline values: CDR1 LGHNA, CDR2 YNFKEQ. This CDR3 contains 13 residues.

This clonotype was recorded at least ten times. This chain links TRBV20-1 with TRBJ1-6; TRBD1 matches at 7 bases. Germline V gene lookup returns CDR1 DFQATT and CDR2 SNEGSKA (reference sequence). The CDR3 is 16 amino acids. J lost 9 bases, V lost 4 bases, and 15 bases had no gene match. CDR3 nucleotide sequence: TGCAGTGCTACCGGGACAGTCCAATTGGGGGGTTCACCCCTCCACTTT. Amino acid sequence: CSATGTVQLGGSPLHF.

Ten or more counts support this clonotype. This chain uses TRBV7-9 with TRBJ2-3; TRBD2 agrees at 10 bases. The CDR3 extends over 12 amino acids. V lost 11 bases, J lost 6 bases, and 5 bases stayed unmatched. CDR1 SEHNR and CDR2 FQNEAQ come from the germline V gene (reference sequence). The CDR3: CAGRTSGDTQYF. Written as DNA, the CDR3 is TGTGCCGGTCGGACTAGCGGCGATACGCAGTATTTT.

Comment on this clonotype: This may be a read error: a much more frequent sequence differs by one nucleotide. This chain uses TRBV29-1 with TRBJ2-7; 7 bases align to TRBD1. CDR3 length: 11 amino acids. Germline CDR1 SQVTM, CDR2 ANQGSEA. The CDR3 protein is CGVRRGWEQYF. The DNA of the CDR3 is TGCGGCGTTCGCAGGGGGTGGGAGCAGTACTTC.

There are a few counts of this clonotype. The genes are TRBV9 and TRBJ2-1; D is possibly TRBD1 or TRBD2 (5 bases each). The CDR3 spans 15 residues. CDR1 and CDR2 from the germline V gene are SGDLS and YYNGEE. V was trimmed by 1 base and J by 7 bases, leaving 15 bases between them. The CDR3 nucleotides read TGTGCCAGCAGCGTATGGGACCTCGACCCAAATGAGCAGTTCTTC. Its protein is CASSVWDLDPNEQFF.

In DNA form, the CDR3 reads TGTGCCAGTACCGGCACAGGGGGGTCGGGTGAGCAGTTCTTC. Protein product: CASTGTGGSGEQFF. The chain joins TRBV19 to TRBJ2-1; 8 nucleotides match TRBD1. Germline V gives CDR1 LNHDA, CDR2 SQIVND (reference sequence). J was trimmed by 9 bases and V by 7 bases; bases with no gene match: 11. This CDR3 contains 14 residues.

This clonotype was seen a few times. The gene calls are TRBV19 and TRBJ2-3; D perhaps matches TRBD2 (6 bases). The CDR3 consists of 15 residues. Trimming pared 8 bases from V and 4 bases from J, leaving 19 bases between. CDR1 is LNHDA, CDR2 SQIVND, per germline (reference sequence). Here the CDR3 reads CASGFSAGRADTQYF. For the CDR3, the DNA is TGTGCCAGTGGGTTTAGCGCGGGAAGGGCAGATACGCAGTATTTT.